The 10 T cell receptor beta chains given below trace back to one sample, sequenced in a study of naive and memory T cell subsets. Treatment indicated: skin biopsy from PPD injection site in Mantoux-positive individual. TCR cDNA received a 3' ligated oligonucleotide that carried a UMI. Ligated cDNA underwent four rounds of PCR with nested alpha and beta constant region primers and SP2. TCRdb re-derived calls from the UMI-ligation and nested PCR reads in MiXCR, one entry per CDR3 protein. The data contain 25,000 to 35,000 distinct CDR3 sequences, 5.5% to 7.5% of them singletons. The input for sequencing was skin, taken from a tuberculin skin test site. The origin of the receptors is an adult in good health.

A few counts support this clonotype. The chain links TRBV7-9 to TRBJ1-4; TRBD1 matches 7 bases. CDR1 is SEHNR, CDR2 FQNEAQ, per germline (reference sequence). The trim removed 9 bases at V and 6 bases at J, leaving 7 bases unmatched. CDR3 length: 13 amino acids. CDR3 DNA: TGTGCCAGTTCAAGGGACAGTTATGAAAAACTGTTTTTT. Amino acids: CASSRDSYEKLFF.

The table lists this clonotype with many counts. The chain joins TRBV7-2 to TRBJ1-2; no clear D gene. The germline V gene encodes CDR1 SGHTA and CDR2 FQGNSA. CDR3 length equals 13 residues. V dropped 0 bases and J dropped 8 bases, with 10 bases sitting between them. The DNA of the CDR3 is TGTGCCAGCAGCTTAGCCGTCCAGGCCGGCTACACCTTC. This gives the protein CASSLAVQAGYTF.

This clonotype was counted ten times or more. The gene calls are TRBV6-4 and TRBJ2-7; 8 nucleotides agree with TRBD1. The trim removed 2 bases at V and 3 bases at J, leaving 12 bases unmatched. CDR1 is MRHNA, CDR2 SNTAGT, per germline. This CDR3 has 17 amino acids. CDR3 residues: CASSDSSEDRAVYEQYF. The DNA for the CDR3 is TGTGCCAGCAGTGACAGTTCAGAGGACAGGGCCGTCTACGAGCAGTACTTC.

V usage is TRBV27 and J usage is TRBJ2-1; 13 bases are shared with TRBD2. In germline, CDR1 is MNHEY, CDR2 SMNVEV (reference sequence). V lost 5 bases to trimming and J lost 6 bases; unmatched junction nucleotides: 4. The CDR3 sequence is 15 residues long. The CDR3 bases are TGTGCCAGCAGTACAAGGACTAGCGGGGGCAATGAGCAGTTCTTC. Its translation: CASSTRTSGGNEQFF.

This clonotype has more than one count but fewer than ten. The chain's CDR3 is CASSPAGGPYEQYF. CDR3 sequence (DNA): TGTGCCAGCTCACCAGCGGGGGGGCCCTACGAGCAGTACTTC. This chain joins TRBV18 and TRBJ2-7; 9 bases line up with TRBD2. The ends lost 2 bases at V and 2 bases at J; junction bases unmatched: 1. Looked up from germline, CDR1 is KGHSH and CDR2 is LQKENI. This CDR3 has 14 amino acids.

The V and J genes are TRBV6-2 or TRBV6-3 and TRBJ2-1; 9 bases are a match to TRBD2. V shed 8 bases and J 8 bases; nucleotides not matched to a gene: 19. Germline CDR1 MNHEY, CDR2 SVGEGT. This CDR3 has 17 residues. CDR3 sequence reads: CASSRISGGTLEDEQFF. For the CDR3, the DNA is TGTGCCAGCTCCCGTATTAGCGGGGGAACTTTAGAAGATGAGCAGTTCTTC.

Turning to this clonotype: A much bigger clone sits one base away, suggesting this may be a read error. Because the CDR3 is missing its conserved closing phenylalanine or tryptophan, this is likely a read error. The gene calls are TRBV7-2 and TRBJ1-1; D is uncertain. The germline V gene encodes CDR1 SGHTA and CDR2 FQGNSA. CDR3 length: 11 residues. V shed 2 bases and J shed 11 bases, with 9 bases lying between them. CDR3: CASSLSPVAFI. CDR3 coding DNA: TGTGCCAGCAGCTTATCCCCGGTGGCTTTCATT.

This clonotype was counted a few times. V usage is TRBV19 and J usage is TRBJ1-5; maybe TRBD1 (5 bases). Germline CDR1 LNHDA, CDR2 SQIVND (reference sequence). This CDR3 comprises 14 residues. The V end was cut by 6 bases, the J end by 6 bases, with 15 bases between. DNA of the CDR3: TGTGCCAGTAGCCTCTACCGGGACGTTCAGCCCCAGCATTTT. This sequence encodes CASSLYRDVQPQHF.

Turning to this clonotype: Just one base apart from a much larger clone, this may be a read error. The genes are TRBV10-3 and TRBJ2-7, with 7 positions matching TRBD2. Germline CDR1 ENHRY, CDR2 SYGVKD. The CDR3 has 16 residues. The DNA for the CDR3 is TGTGCCATCAATGAGTCAGGGTTAGCGGGCTCCTACGAGCAGTACTTC. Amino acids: CAINESGLAGSYEQYF.

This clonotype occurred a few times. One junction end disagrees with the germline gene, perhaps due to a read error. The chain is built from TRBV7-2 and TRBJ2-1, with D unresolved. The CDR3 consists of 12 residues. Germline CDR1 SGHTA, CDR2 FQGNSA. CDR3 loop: CASSLGYNELFF. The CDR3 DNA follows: TGTGCCAGCAGCTTAGGATACAATGAGCTGTTCTTC.